These T cell receptor beta chains were read from a single sample in a study of STAT5B mutations in CD4+ large granular lymphocyte leukemia. The repertoire was sequenced with immunoSEQ multiplex PCR; TCRdb's copy has only in-frame clones and lacks some. There are roughly 21,000 clones in the sample; over 70% occur only once, and less than 5% lies in the top ten. Sequenced input: CD4+ T cells from blood buffy coats. The receptors come from a human donor in good health. Each CDR3 is given with its conserved first and last residue. D genes are given only for firm matches. Clone size, where shown, is once, few, many, or a class for clones that have expanded.

clone_size: once; j_call: TRBJ2-6; d_call: NA; v_call: TRBV5-1; cdr3_aa: CASSLSGAPGANVLTF; cdr3_nt: TGCGCCAGCAGCTTATCAGGGGCTCCTGGGGCCAACGTCCTGACTTTC
clone_size: NA; j_call: TRBJ2-4; d_call: NA; v_call: TRBV5-8; cdr3_aa: CASSLLGGGKNIQYF; cdr3_nt: TGTGCCAGCAGCTTGCTGGGGGGCGGCAAAAACATTCAGTACTTC
clone_size: NA; j_call: TRBJ1-2; d_call: NA; v_call: TRBV30; cdr3_aa: CAWSVPERVYGYTF; cdr3_nt: TGTGCCTGGAGTGTACCGGAGAGGGTCTATGGCTACACCTTC
clone_size: few; j_call: TRBJ2-3; d_call: TRBD1; v_call: TRBV2; cdr3_aa: CASSASATGGTQYF; cdr3_nt: TGTGCCAGCAGCGCGTCGGCCACAGGGGGGACGCAGTATTTT
clone_size: NA; j_call: TRBJ2-1; d_call: TRBD2; v_call: TRBV11-3; cdr3_aa: CASSLDRLAGVDNEQFF; cdr3_nt: TGTGCCAGCAGCTTAGATCGTCTAGCGGGAGTTGACAATGAGCAGTTCTTC
clone_size: NA; j_call: TRBJ2-2; d_call: TRBD2; v_call: TRBV5-4; cdr3_aa: CASSLGSGSETGELFF; cdr3_nt: TGTGCCAGCAGCTTGGGTAGCGGGAGCGAGACCGGGGAGCTGTTTTTT
clone_size: NA; j_call: TRBJ1-5; d_call: NA; v_call: TRBV2; cdr3_aa: CASSPTGGPSQPQHF; cdr3_nt: TGTGCCAGCAGCCCGACAGGCGGCCCGAGCCAGCCCCAGCATTTT
clone_size: NA; j_call: TRBJ1-2; d_call: NA; v_call: TRBV5-1; cdr3_aa: CASSLGQNYGYTF; cdr3_nt: TGCGCCAGCAGCTTAGGCCAGAACTATGGCTACACCTTC
clone_size: once; j_call: TRBJ1-2; d_call: NA; v_call: TRBV19; cdr3_aa: CASTGRPVYGYTF; cdr3_nt: TGTGCCAGTACTGGCCGTCCTGTCTATGGCTACACCTTC
clone_size: NA; j_call: TRBJ2-7; d_call: NA; v_call: TRBV5-5; cdr3_aa: CASSLAIQGPSYEQYF; cdr3_nt: TGTGCCAGCAGCTTGGCCATTCAGGGGCCATCCTACGAGCAGTACTTC
clone_size: few; j_call: TRBJ2-7; d_call: NA; v_call: TRBV10-3; cdr3_aa: CAISEKVYEQYF; cdr3_nt: TGTGCCATCAGTGAAAAGGTTTACGAGCAGTACTTC
clone_size: few; j_call: TRBJ2-7; d_call: NA; v_call: TRBV30; cdr3_aa: CAWSPWDRTYEQYF; cdr3_nt: TGTGCCTGGAGTCCCTGGGATAGGACCTACGAGCAGTACTTC
clone_size: NA; j_call: TRBJ2-5; d_call: TRBD2; v_call: TRBV27; cdr3_aa: CASSLRWTSGETQYF; cdr3_nt: TGTGCCAGCAGTTTACGGTGGACTAGCGGAGAGACCCAGTACTTC
clone_size: NA; j_call: TRBJ1-5; d_call: TRBD1; v_call: TRBV7-8; cdr3_aa: CASSLRTGEGSNQPQHF; cdr3_nt: TGTGCCAGCAGCCTCCGGACAGGGGAAGGGAGCAATCAGCCCCAGCATTTT
clone_size: NA; j_call: TRBJ1-3; d_call: NA; v_call: TRBV5-6; cdr3_aa: CASSPRMLTGSSGNTIYF; cdr3_nt: TGTGCCAGCAGCCCCCGAATGTTAACAGGGTCGTCAGGAAACACCATATATTTT
clone_size: NA; j_call: TRBJ2-1; d_call: TRBD2; v_call: TRBV5-1; cdr3_aa: CASSLGASGKNEQFF; cdr3_nt: TGCGCCAGCAGCTTGGGGGCTAGCGGGAAGAATGAGCAGTTCTTC
clone_size: NA; j_call: TRBJ2-3; d_call: TRBD2; v_call: TRBV7-2; cdr3_aa: CASSLHLAGKGTDTQYF; cdr3_nt: TGTGCCAGCAGCCTCCACCTAGCGGGGAAAGGCACAGATACGCAGTATTTT
clone_size: once; j_call: TRBJ2-1; d_call: TRBD1; v_call: TRBV6-4; cdr3_aa: CASSERQGGSHGRYNEQFF; cdr3_nt: TGTGCCAGCAGTGAAAGACAGGGGGGTAGCCACGGAAGGTACAATGAGCAGTTCTTC
clone_size: NA; j_call: TRBJ1-2; d_call: NA; v_call: TRBV28; cdr3_aa: CASRSEGVRGYTF; cdr3_nt: TGTGCCAGCAGATCTGAGGGGGTCCGGGGCTACACCTTC
clone_size: medium-sized; j_call: TRBJ1-1; d_call: TRBD1; v_call: TRBV5-1; cdr3_aa: CASRSGQLNTEAFF; cdr3_nt: TGCGCCAGCAGATCGGGACAGCTAAACACTGAAGCTTTCTTT
clone_size: NA; j_call: TRBJ2-1; d_call: TRBD2; v_call: TRBV11-2; cdr3_aa: CASSSSGIYNEQFF; cdr3_nt: TGTGCCAGCAGCTCTAGCGGGATTTACAATGAGCAGTTCTTC
clone_size: NA; j_call: TRBJ2-7; d_call: NA; v_call: TRBV27; cdr3_aa: CASSLWGEVTYEQYF; cdr3_nt: TGTGCCAGCAGTTTGTGGGGGGAGGTTACCTACGAGCAGTACTTC
clone_size: NA; j_call: TRBJ2-6; d_call: TRBD1; v_call: TRBV18; cdr3_aa: CASSPQGTVTSGANVLTF; cdr3_nt: TGTGCCAGCTCACCTCAGGGGACAGTTACCTCTGGGGCCAACGTCCTGACTTTC
clone_size: NA; j_call: TRBJ2-7; d_call: TRBD1; v_call: TRBV19; cdr3_aa: CASSSPGQTYEQYF; cdr3_nt: TGTGCCAGTAGTAGCCCGGGACAGACCTACGAGCAGTACTTC
clone_size: NA; j_call: TRBJ2-3; d_call: TRBD2; v_call: TRBV7-9; cdr3_aa: CASGEGLAGVSDTQYF; cdr3_nt: TGTGCCAGCGGCGAAGGACTAGCGGGAGTGTCAGATACGCAGTATTTT
clone_size: NA; j_call: TRBJ2-2; d_call: NA; v_call: TRBV6-1; cdr3_aa: CASINTGELFF; cdr3_nt: TGTGCCAGCATTAACACCGGGGAGCTGTTTTTT